Each of the 5 T cell receptor beta chains below was sequenced from the same sample in a study of blood T cell repertoires in COVID-19. TCRdb's copy holds only in-frame clones and misses some; the assay was immunoSEQ multiplex PCR. Found here are some 250,000 clones, approximately 80% of them singletons; the top ten hold 3.4%. Source material: peripheral blood. The origin of the receptors is a woman under 30 with acute or convalescent COVID-19.

This sequence joins TRBV4-3 and TRBJ1-5; D not certain. This CDR3 spans 16 amino acids. The V end was cut by 0 bases, the J end by 1 base, with 10 bases between. The germline CDR1 and CDR2 sequences are LGHNA and YSLEER. CDR3 region: CASSQDLGRSNQPQHF. DNA for the CDR3: TGCGCCAGCAGCCAAGATTTGGGCAGAAGCAATCAGCCCCAGCATTTT.

The J gene is TRBJ1-1, the V gene TRBV27, with D perhaps matching TRBD1 (6 bases). Germline V gene lookup returns CDR1 MNHEY and CDR2 SMNVEV (reference sequence). CDR3 length: 13 amino acids. The V and J ends lost 5 bases and 11 bases respectively, with 18 bases between them. The CDR3 reads CASSPYPQGRAFF. The CDR3 DNA sequence: TGTGCCAGCAGTCCATACCCACAGGGACGGGCTTTCTTT.

J is TRBJ1-1 and V is TRBV10-3; unclear D gene. Per the germline V gene, CDR1 is ENHRY and CDR2 is SYGVKD. Deletions cut 4 bases from V and 1 base from J, with 10 bases between. The CDR3 runs 14 residues. The CDR3 DNA reads as TGTGCCATCAGTGGAGCTCAGGCGAACACTGAAGCTTTCTTT. As protein: CAISGAQANTEAFF.

The chain carries TRBV7-2 and TRBJ2-5, with D possibly matching TRBD2 (5 bases). The CDR3 contains 12 residues. Germline V gives CDR1 SGHTA, CDR2 FQGNSA. Trimming took off 5 bases at V and 5 bases at J, with 9 bases between the two ends. The CDR3: CASSPGWETQYF. In nucleotides, the CDR3 is TGTGCCAGCAGCCCGGGATGGGAGACCCAGTACTTC. The full variable domain, rest sourced from reference TRBV7-2 and TRBJ2-5, is GAGVSQSPSNKVTEKGKDVELRCDPISGHTALYWYRQSLGQGLEFLIYFQGNSAPDKSGLPSDRFSAERTGGSVSTLTIQRTQQEDSAVYLCASSPGWETQYFGPGTRLLVL.

The CDR3 here is CASSIAGSSTDTQYF. DNA for the CDR3: TGTGCCAGTAGTATTGCGGGCTCTAGCACAGATACGCAGTATTTT. This chain connects TRBV19 to TRBJ2-3; TRBD2 might be the D (5 bases). The germline V and J ends were trimmed by 3 bases and 0 bases, with 10 bases remaining between them. Per germline, CDR1 LNHDA and CDR2 SQIVND (reference sequence). The CDR3 length is 15 residues.